This T cell receptor beta chain appears in the sequencing data of a study of CD8+ T cells in alopecia areata (dated by TCRdb to between 2018 and 2020). With regard to the full study: Skin from C3H/HeJ donors with spontaneous alopecia (about 6-13 months old) was grafted onto female C3H/HeJ recipients aged roughly 7-11 weeks. The study used high-throughput TCRbeta sequencing to examine T cell clonal expansion in alopecia areata, in both the C3H/HeJ mouse model and human patients. In humans, TCRbeta sequencing was performed on scalp tissue and on sorted CD4+ and CD8+ peripheral blood T cells from healthy controls and from patients with patchy or totalis/universalis alopecia areata. Scalp clonality was compared among normal scalp (n=4), patchy alopecia areata scalp (n=8), and alopecia totalis/universalis scalp (n=8). RNA was extracted with the PAXgene miRNA kit for fixed scalp, the miRNeasy kit for PBMCs, and the RNeasy kit for mouse skin. Amplification of TCRbeta CDR3 regions was done by immunoSEQ multiplex PCR using 35 Vbeta forward primers and 13 Jbeta reverse primers. Findings and caveats that apply to the study as a whole: Lesional scalp, especially in alopecia totalis/universalis, showed higher clonality and more expanded CD8+ clones than normal scalp, suggesting antigenic drive. Shared TCR sequences between patients were less evident than in mice, which may be partly attributable to HLA diversity in the patient population. Unlike mouse skin, where gammadelta T cells dominate, normal human skin contains resident alphabeta T cells that get sequenced too, which complicates analysis of the scalp TCR repertoire.

Receptor amplification or capture employed the immunoSEQ multiplex PCR assay. RNA was extracted from all samples and reverse transcribed into cDNA as template for TCR sequencing. SuperScript III was used to make first-strand cDNA, primed with a 2:1 mix of oligo-dT and random hexamers. A synthetic immune receptor repertoire was used to measure amplification bias, and any remaining bias was corrected computationally. Libraries were sequenced on Illumina HiSeq with 60 bp reads covering the CDR3, read from J toward V. Per the original workflow: After raw reads were preprocessed to remove errors, the CDR3 was defined following IMGT conventions as running from the conserved cysteine to phenylalanine. To get clonality, Shannon entropy was normalized by log2 of the number of productive unique TCRs and the result was subtracted from 1. Whether scalp clones were CD4 or CD8 was inferred by matching scalp TCRbeta sequences against CD4 and CD8 repertoires sorted from blood. TCRdb obtained this table from immuneACCESS and retained in-frame rearrangements with V and J assigned. These tables miss some clones; where compared with another copy, unresolved V genes account for less than half of the shortfall, and the remainder is unexplained. V and J calls and clone size are given by that table; D and trimming were obtained from the DNA. The sample counts 200,000 to 300,000 clones, each observed more than once. The ten top clones hold about 1.1% of the sample.

From a lookup of the germline V gene (reference sequence), CDR1 and CDR2 are NSQYPW and LRSPGD. Germline trimming: 4 bases from V, 1 base from J; junction bases outside gene matches: 2. The CDR3, from cysteine to phenylalanine, totals 15 residues. The 33 bases shown cover part of the CDR3, and their frame starts at base 1. This clone was seen only a few times. Its binding antigen is unknown. Gene names and germline sequences refer to the mouse in this case. The read halts 4 residues ahead of the CDR3 end, with the missing end drawn from the germline J gene. The same CDR3 can be traced to other DNA sequences in this sample. Pooled mouse cutaneous lymph node cells were stained for CD4, CD8alpha, NKG2D, NKG2ACE and other markers and were then sorted on a BD Influx.

Sample: CD4+ T cells sorted from a lymph node. This sequence originates from a C3H/HeJ mouse with alopecia areata. This strain is of MHC haplotype H2-k. The rearrangement joined TRBV1 to TRBJ2-3; TRBD1 fits 10 bases in the junction. The DNA read from the CDR3 is TGCACCTGCAGTGGACAGGGGGCAGGTGCAGAA. The resulting protein is CTCSGQGAGAE. The entire CDR3 reads CTCSGQGAGAETLYF.